The 21 T cell receptor beta chains below were found in one sample sequenced in a study of identical twins. TCRdb re-derived calls from the 5' RACE reads in MiXCR, one entry per CDR3 protein. The sample includes 400,000 to 500,000 distinct CDR3 sequences, approximately 17% of them seen just once. Sequencing was done on a sample of naive T cells sorted from blood. All receptors derive from a middle-aged man in good health.

The table lists this clonotype with a few counts. This sequence joins TRBV29-1 and TRBJ2-6; D may be TRBD1 or TRBD2 (5 bases each). The CDR3 spans 14 residues. Germline CDR1 and CDR2: SQVTM and ANQGSEA. Trimming removed 6 bases from V and 1 base from J, with 10 bases in between. CDR3 in DNA: TGCAGCGTCCCGAGGGGTTCTGGGGCCAACGTCCTGACTTTC. Translated: CSVPRGSGANVLTF.

A few counts support this clonotype. The chain recombines TRBV7-6 with TRBJ2-7, with a tentative D call TRBD2 (6 bases). The V gene's germline CDR1 is SGHVS and CDR2 FNYEAQ. The CDR3 covers 16 residues. V was shortened by 5 bases and J by 4 bases, with 21 bases between the two germline ends. The CDR3 region is CASSRRDFDGRYEQYF. In DNA, the CDR3 is TGTGCCAGCAGCCGACGGGACTTTGACGGTCGGTACGAGCAGTACTTC.

The genes are TRBV20-1 and TRBJ2-5, with D unresolved. The V and J ends lost 1 base and 2 bases respectively, with 8 bases between them. The germline V gene has CDR1 DFQATT and CDR2 SNEGSKA (reference sequence). CDR3 length equals 13 residues. As DNA, the CDR3 is TGCAGTGCTAGAGGACCCTCGCAAGAGACCCAGTACTTC. Translated, it gives CSARGPSQETQYF.

This chain links TRBV5-1 with TRBJ2-5; 8 bases match TRBD1. V dropped 0 bases and J dropped 5; count of bases not matched to a gene: 15. The germline V gene encodes CDR1 SGHRS and CDR2 YFSETQ. The CDR3 runs to 18 residues. The chain's CDR3 is CASSLAVFGQGWVETQYF. The CDR3 DNA reads TGCGCCAGCAGCTTGGCCGTTTTCGGACAGGGCTGGGTGGAGACCCAGTACTTC.

This clonotype was found a few times. V gene TRBV29-1 combines with J gene TRBJ2-3; a weak D match, TRBD1 (6 bases). Germline lookup yields CDR1 SQVTM and CDR2 ANQGSEA. V lost 4 bases and J lost 3, with 11 bases in between. The CDR3 is 13 amino acids. The CDR3 region is CSVGARGTDTQYF. The CDR3 DNA is TGCAGCGTTGGGGCTAGGGGGACAGATACGCAGTATTTT.

At least ten counts were recorded for this clonotype. The chain combines TRBV12-3 or TRBV12-4 with TRBJ1-2; TRBD1 agrees at 7 bases. CDR3 length: 14 residues. After removal of 7 bases from V and 8 bases from J, the junction contained 13 bases not matched to a gene. DNA of the CDR3: TGTGCCAGCACCCAGATAACAGGGGCCGGGGGCTACACCTTC. Its protein product is CASTQITGAGGYTF.

This clonotype was detected a few times. This chain connects TRBV29-1 to TRBJ2-1; 7 bases align to TRBD1. V was clipped by 4 bases and J by 5 bases; unmatched bases: 8. Per germline, CDR1 SQVTM and CDR2 ANQGSEA. CDR3 length: 14 amino acids. The CDR3, as DNA: TGCAGCGTTGTCGAGGGGGCCATAAACAATGAGCAGTTCTTC. This sequence encodes CSVVEGAINNEQFF.

The genes are TRBV4-3 and TRBJ1-3; D perhaps matches TRBD1 (6 bases). V dropped 4 bases and J dropped 4 bases, with 14 bases sitting between them. The CDR3 is made up of 15 amino acids. CDR1 and CDR2 from the germline V gene are LGHNA and YSLEER. CDR3 residues: CASSRTVGGGNTIYF. CDR3 coding DNA: TGCGCCAGCAGCCGGACCGTAGGGGGGGGAAACACCATATATTTT.

This clonotype occurred a few times. The rearrangement uses TRBV15 and TRBJ2-1; maybe TRBD2 (5 bases). V was shortened by 3 bases and J by 1 base, with 16 bases between the two germline ends. The CDR3 runs to 17 residues. Germline values: CDR1 LNHNV, CDR2 YYDKDF (reference sequence). CDR3 sequence (DNA): TGTGCCACCAGCAGTCGAGGGAGTCCCCTTTCCTACAATGAGCAGTTCTTC. It yields the protein CATSSRGSPLSYNEQFF.

This clonotype showed up just a few times. The rearrangement joins TRBV9 to TRBJ1-5; D remains unclear. This CDR3 has 13 residues. V was pared by 0 bases and J by 5 bases, with 6 bases between. Germline CDR1 is SGDLS and CDR2 is YYNGEE. The CDR3 nucleotides are TGTGCCAGCAGCGTAGAGGTAGATCAGCCCCAGCATTTT. Translated: CASSVEVDQPQHF.

This clonotype occurred many times. This rearrangement joins TRBV15 to TRBJ1-6; TRBD1 matches at 9 bases. Germline V CDR1 and CDR2: LNHNV, YYDKDF (reference sequence). J was trimmed by 8 bases and V by 0 bases; bases with no gene match: 5. The CDR3 covers 16 residues. In DNA form, the CDR3 reads TGTGCCACCAGCAGAGAACGGGACAGGGTTGATTCACCCCTCCACTTT. It specifies CATSRERDRVDSPLHF.

This clonotype has a count of ten or more. The chain is built from TRBV4-1 and TRBJ2-7, with 9 bases fitting TRBD1. With V trimmed by 1 base and J by 1 base, 8 bases remained unmatched. CDR3 size: 17 residues. The germline CDR1 and CDR2 sequences are MGHRA and YSYEKL. The CDR3 sequence: CASSQVRGQGISYEQYF. CDR3 sequence (DNA): TGCGCCAGCAGCCAAGTCCGCGGACAGGGGATATCCTACGAGCAGTACTTC.

The chain couples TRBV4-3 to TRBJ2-1; D possibly matches TRBD1 or TRBD2 (5 bases each). With 4 bases removed from V and 7 bases from J, the gap between germline ends came to 17 bases. The CDR3 runs 15 residues. Germline CDR1 is LGHNA and CDR2 is YSLEER. The CDR3 region has the DNA TGCGCCAGCAGCCCCGGGGCCAGTTCTCGAAATGAGCAGTTCTTC. The encoded protein is CASSPGASSRNEQFF.

This clonotype was detected many times. The chain links TRBV20-1 to TRBJ2-1; the match to TRBD2 covers 7 bases. Germline lookup yields CDR1 DFQATT and CDR2 SNEGSKA (reference sequence). The CDR3 covers 15 residues. V dropped 4 bases and J dropped 6; count of bases not matched to a gene: 12. The CDR3 protein is CSAMLAGVRANEQFF. In DNA, the CDR3 is TGCAGTGCTATGCTTGCGGGGGTGAGGGCCAATGAGCAGTTCTTC.

The rearrangement links TRBV9 to TRBJ1-1; D gene uncertain. V lost 4 bases to trimming and J lost 8 bases, with 21 bases between them. This CDR3 region has 15 residues. The V gene's germline CDR1 is SGDLS and CDR2 YYNGEE. The CDR3 nucleotides read TGTGCCAGCAGCAATTTTCTAGGGCAGGCATTGGAAGCTTTCTTT. This translates into CASSNFLGQALEAFF.

This clonotype has more than one count but fewer than ten. The V gene is TRBV7-2, the J gene TRBJ2-5, with 8 bases that match TRBD2. Germline CDR1 SGHTA, CDR2 FQGNSA. This CDR3 comprises 15 residues. The ends lost 3 bases at V and 4 bases at J; junction bases unmatched: 7. CDR3: CASSFQAGARETQYF. CDR3 nucleotides: TGTGCCAGCAGCTTTCAAGCGGGGGCCCGAGAGACCCAGTACTTC.

This clonotype was seen repeatedly, ten times or more. The chain links TRBV7-2 to TRBJ2-2; TRBD1 might be the D (6 bases). Germline V lookup: CDR1 SGHTA, CDR2 FQGNSA. The CDR3 is made up of 13 amino acids. Trimming took 9 bases from V and 1 from J, leaving 9 bases between them. CDR3 nucleotides: TGTGCCAGTCCGGGACAGAACACCGGGGAGCTGTTTTTT. This sequence encodes CASPGQNTGELFF.

Only a few counts were recorded for this clonotype. The chain combines TRBV2 with TRBJ2-7, with a weak D call TRBD1 (5 bases). Trimming pared 8 bases from V and 3 bases from J, leaving 11 bases between. This CDR3 is built from 12 residues. CDR1 and CDR2 (germline): SNHLY, FYNNEI. Written as DNA, the CDR3 is TGTGCCAGCGCGACAGTTTTCTACGAGCAGTACTTC. It encodes CASATVFYEQYF.

This clonotype was counted at least ten times. This sequence joins TRBV2 and TRBJ2-5; D possibly corresponds to TRBD2 (6 bases). The CDR3 is made up of 11 amino acids. V lost 11 bases and J 5 bases, leaving 12 bases between the germline ends. Germline V CDR1 and CDR2: SNHLY, FYNNEI. CDR3 DNA: TGTGCCTCGCGGGGAGGTGAGACCCAGTACTTC. Protein sequence: CASRGGETQYF.

The chain has TRBV18 and TRBJ1-2; perhaps TRBD1 as D (5 bases). There are 17 residues in the CDR3. The V end was cut by 2 bases, the J end by 2 bases, with 18 bases between. The germline gives CDR1 KGHSH, CDR2 LQKENI. CDR3 amino acids: CASSPVGTFRNNYGYTF. DNA of the CDR3: TGTGCCAGCTCACCAGTTGGGACCTTCAGGAACAACTATGGCTACACCTTC.

The genes are TRBV11-2 and TRBJ2-3; D uncertain. The germline V gene encodes CDR1 SGHAT and CDR2 FQNNGV. The CDR3 length is 14 residues. V shed 5 bases and J shed 5 bases, with 14 bases lying between them. The CDR3 loop reads CASSAHIRVDTQYF. The DNA of the CDR3 is TGTGCCAGCAGCGCCCACATACGTGTAGATACGCAGTATTTT.